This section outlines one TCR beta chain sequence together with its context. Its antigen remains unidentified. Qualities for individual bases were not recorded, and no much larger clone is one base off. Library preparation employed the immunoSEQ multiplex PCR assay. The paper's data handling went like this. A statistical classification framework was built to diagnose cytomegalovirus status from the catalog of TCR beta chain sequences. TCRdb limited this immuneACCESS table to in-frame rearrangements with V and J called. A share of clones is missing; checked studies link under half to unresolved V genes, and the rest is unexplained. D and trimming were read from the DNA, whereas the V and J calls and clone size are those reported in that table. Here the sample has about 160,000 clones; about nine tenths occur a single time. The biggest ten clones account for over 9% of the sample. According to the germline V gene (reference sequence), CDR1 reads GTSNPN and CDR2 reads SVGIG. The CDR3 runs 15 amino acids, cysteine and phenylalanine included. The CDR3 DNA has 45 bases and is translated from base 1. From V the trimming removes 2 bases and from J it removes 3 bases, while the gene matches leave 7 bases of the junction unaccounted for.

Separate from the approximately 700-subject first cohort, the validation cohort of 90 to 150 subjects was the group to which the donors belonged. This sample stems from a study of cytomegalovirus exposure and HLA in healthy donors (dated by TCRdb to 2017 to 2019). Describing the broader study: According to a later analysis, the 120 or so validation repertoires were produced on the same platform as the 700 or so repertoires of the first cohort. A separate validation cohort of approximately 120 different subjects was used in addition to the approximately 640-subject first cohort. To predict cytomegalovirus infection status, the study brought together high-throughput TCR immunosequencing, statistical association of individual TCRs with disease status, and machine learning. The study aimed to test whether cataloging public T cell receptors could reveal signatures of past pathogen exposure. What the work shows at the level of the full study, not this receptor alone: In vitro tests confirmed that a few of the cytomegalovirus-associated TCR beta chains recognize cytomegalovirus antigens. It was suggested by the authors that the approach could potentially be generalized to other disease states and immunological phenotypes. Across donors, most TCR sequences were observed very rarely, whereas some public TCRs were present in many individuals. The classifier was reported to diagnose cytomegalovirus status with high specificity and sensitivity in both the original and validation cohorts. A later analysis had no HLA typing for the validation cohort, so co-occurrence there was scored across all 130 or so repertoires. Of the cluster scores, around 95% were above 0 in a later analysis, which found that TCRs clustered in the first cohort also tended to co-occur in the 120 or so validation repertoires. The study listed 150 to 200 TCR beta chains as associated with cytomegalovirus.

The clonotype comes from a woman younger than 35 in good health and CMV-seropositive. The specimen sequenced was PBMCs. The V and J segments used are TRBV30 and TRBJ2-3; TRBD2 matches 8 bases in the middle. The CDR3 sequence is CAWSRAGEGTDTQYF. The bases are TGTGCCTGGAGTCGAGCGGGAGAGGGGACAGATACGCAGTATTTT. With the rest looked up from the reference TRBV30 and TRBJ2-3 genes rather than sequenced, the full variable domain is SQTIHQWPATLVQPVGSPLSLECTVEGTSNPNLYWYRQAAGRGLQLLFYSVGIGQISSEVPQNLSASRPQDRQFILSSKKLLLSDSGFYLCAWSRAGEGTDTQYFGPGTRLTVL.